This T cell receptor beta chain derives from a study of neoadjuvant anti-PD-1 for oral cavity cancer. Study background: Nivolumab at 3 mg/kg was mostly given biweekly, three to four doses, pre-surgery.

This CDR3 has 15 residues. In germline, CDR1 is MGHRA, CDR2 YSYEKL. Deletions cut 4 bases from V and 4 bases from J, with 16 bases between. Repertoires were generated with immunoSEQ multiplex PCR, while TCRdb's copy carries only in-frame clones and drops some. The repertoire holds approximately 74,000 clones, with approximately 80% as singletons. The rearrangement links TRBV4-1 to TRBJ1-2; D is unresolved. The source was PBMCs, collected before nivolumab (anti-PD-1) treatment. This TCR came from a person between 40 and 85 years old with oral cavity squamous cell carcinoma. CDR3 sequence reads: CASSRGPSFGYGYTF. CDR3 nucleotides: TGCGCCAGCAGCCGCGGACCCTCCTTCGGCTATGGCTACACCTTC.